The rows below give T cell receptor beta chains drawn from one sample of a study of T cells after yellow fever vaccination. One entry per CDR3 protein results from TCRdb running MiXCR on the 5' RACE reads. The data show hundreds of thousands of distinct CDR3 sequences, with 18% seen just once and about 18% held by the top ten. This sample comprised PBMCs, obtained before the yellow fever booster vaccination. The receptors originated from a young man who received the YFV17D yellow fever vaccine. Each CDR3 is given with its conserved first and last residue. A D gene is named only where the DNA matches it firmly. Some rows have no size entry. The others give once, few or many, or a class for an expanded clone.

v_gene: TRBV6-5
d_gene: -
j_gene: TRBJ1-2
abundance: -
CDR3nt: TGTGCCAGCAGTTATCGGGGTATTGGCTATGGCTACACCTTC
CDR3aa: CASSYRGIGYGYTF

v_gene: TRBV7-9
d_gene: TRBD1
j_gene: TRBJ1-5
abundance: -
CDR3nt: TGTGCCAGCAGCTTAACAGGGGCATTGTATCAGCCCCAGCATTTT
CDR3aa: CASSLTGALYQPQHF

v_gene: TRBV20-1
d_gene: TRBD2
j_gene: TRBJ2-3
abundance: few
CDR3nt: TGCAGTGCTAGAGATTATGGGAGGGGCACAGATACGCAGTATTTT
CDR3aa: CSARDYGRGTDTQYF

v_gene: TRBV5-1
d_gene: TRBD2
j_gene: TRBJ2-5
abundance: -
CDR3nt: TGCGCCAGCAGCCCACTAACTAGCGGGGGGGAGACCCAGTACTTC
CDR3aa: CASSPLTSGGETQYF

v_gene: TRBV6-5
d_gene: -
j_gene: TRBJ2-2
abundance: few
CDR3nt: TGTGCCAGCAGATATGGACAGAACACCGGGGAGCTGTTTTTT
CDR3aa: CASRYGQNTGELFF

v_gene: TRBV6-2/TRBV6-3
d_gene: TRBD1
j_gene: TRBJ2-1
abundance: few
CDR3nt: TGTGCCAGCAGTTACTGGGGACAGCGTTATTCATTCTCCTACAATGAGCAGTTCTTC
CDR3aa: CASSYWGQRYSFSYNEQFF

v_gene: TRBV7-2
d_gene: TRBD1
j_gene: TRBJ2-3
abundance: -
CDR3nt: TGTGCCAGCAGCTTAGAGGGACAGGGGGGAGATACGCAGTATTTT
CDR3aa: CASSLEGQGGDTQYF

v_gene: TRBV6-1
d_gene: -
j_gene: TRBJ2-7
abundance: few
CDR3nt: TGTGCCAGCACCGTGACAGGATACGAGCAGTACTTC
CDR3aa: CASTVTGYEQYF

v_gene: TRBV29-1
d_gene: TRBD1
j_gene: TRBJ2-7
abundance: few
CDR3nt: TGCAGCGTCCCGGGACAGGGAATCTACGAGCAGTACTTC
CDR3aa: CSVPGQGIYEQYF

v_gene: TRBV6-6
d_gene: -
j_gene: TRBJ1-1
abundance: -
CDR3nt: TGTGCCACCCTCGAAGTTTACACTGAAGCTTTCTTT
CDR3aa: CATLEVYTEAFF

v_gene: TRBV11-2
d_gene: -
j_gene: TRBJ2-3
abundance: -
CDR3nt: TGTGCCAGCAGCTTGGAAAGGGCCCGAGGAGATACGCAGTATTTT
CDR3aa: CASSLERARGDTQYF

v_gene: TRBV6-5
d_gene: -
j_gene: TRBJ2-2
abundance: few
CDR3nt: TGTGCCAGCACGTTTGGACCGGAGCACACCGGGGAGCTGTTTTTT
CDR3aa: CASTFGPEHTGELFF

v_gene: TRBV7-8
d_gene: TRBD2
j_gene: TRBJ2-5
abundance: -
CDR3nt: TGTGCCAGCAGCTTAGGGGGGGGGTTACGGGAGACCCAGTACTTC
CDR3aa: CASSLGGGLRETQYF

v_gene: TRBV19
d_gene: -
j_gene: TRBJ2-3
abundance: -
CDR3nt: TGTGCCAGTAGTATTCTGGGGGTCGCAGATACGCAGTATTTT
CDR3aa: CASSILGVADTQYF

v_gene: TRBV5-1
d_gene: TRBD1
j_gene: TRBJ1-2
abundance: few
CDR3nt: TGCGCCAGCAGCCCATGGGGACAGGACGGCGGCTACACCTTC
CDR3aa: CASSPWGQDGGYTF

v_gene: TRBV7-6
d_gene: -
j_gene: TRBJ1-4
abundance: few
CDR3nt: TGTGCCAGCAAGGACCTTCGGAATGAAAAACTGTTTTTT
CDR3aa: CASKDLRNEKLFF

v_gene: TRBV12-3/TRBV12-4
d_gene: TRBD1
j_gene: TRBJ1-2
abundance: few
CDR3nt: TGTGCCAGCACCTACAGGGGGAACTATGGCTACACCTTC
CDR3aa: CASTYRGNYGYTF

v_gene: TRBV4-1
d_gene: TRBD1
j_gene: TRBJ2-3
abundance: -
CDR3nt: TGCGCCAGCAGCCGAGGACAGGGGTTTTCAGATACGCAGTATTTT
CDR3aa: CASSRGQGFSDTQYF

v_gene: TRBV7-2
d_gene: -
j_gene: TRBJ2-3
abundance: few
CDR3nt: TGTGCCAGCAGCGACAGATATACGCAGTATTTT
CDR3aa: CASSDRYTQYF

v_gene: TRBV30
d_gene: -
j_gene: TRBJ2-3
abundance: few
CDR3nt: TGTGCCTGGAGTGGACCGGCAGATACGCAGTATTTT
CDR3aa: CAWSGPADTQYF

v_gene: TRBV19
d_gene: -
j_gene: TRBJ1-1
abundance: -
CDR3nt: TGTGCCAGTAGTGACGCCAACCTTGAAGCTTTCTTT
CDR3aa: CASSDANLEAFF

v_gene: TRBV12-3/TRBV12-4
d_gene: -
j_gene: TRBJ1-1
abundance: few
CDR3nt: TGTGCCAGCAGTTTCGAGGCGCTGGCCACTGAAGCTTTCTTT
CDR3aa: CASSFEALATEAFF

v_gene: TRBV5-5
d_gene: TRBD1
j_gene: TRBJ2-4
abundance: -
CDR3nt: TGTGCCAGCAGGGCAACGACAGGGCTCGGAAACATTCAGTACTTC
CDR3aa: CASRATTGLGNIQYF

v_gene: TRBV5-1
d_gene: -
j_gene: TRBJ1-1
abundance: many
CDR3nt: TGCGCCAGCAGCTTGGAGGCAGGGATGGGGTCGGCTTTCTTT
CDR3aa: CASSLEAGMGSAFF

v_gene: TRBV5-1
d_gene: -
j_gene: TRBJ2-2
abundance: -
CDR3nt: TGCGCCAGCAGCTTGGTAACGCGGCGCGGGGAGCTGTTTTTT
CDR3aa: CASSLVTRRGELFF

v_gene: TRBV20-1
d_gene: TRBD2
j_gene: TRBJ2-1
abundance: many
CDR3nt: TGCAGTGCTAGAGATTCGGGGGGGACCGGAAATGAGCAGTTCTTC
CDR3aa: CSARDSGGTGNEQFF

v_gene: TRBV5-1
d_gene: -
j_gene: TRBJ1-1
abundance: few
CDR3nt: TGCGCCAGCAGCTTGCAGATTGAAGCTTTCTTT
CDR3aa: CASSLQIEAFF

v_gene: TRBV15
d_gene: TRBD1
j_gene: TRBJ2-5
abundance: -
CDR3nt: TGTGCCACCAGCAGAGGACAGGGTCGAGAGACCCAGTACTTC
CDR3aa: CATSRGQGRETQYF

v_gene: TRBV15
d_gene: -
j_gene: TRBJ1-2
abundance: once
CDR3nt: TGTGCCACCAGCAGAGACGCGTCGACAGCGCCTGGCTACACCTTC
CDR3aa: CATSRDASTAPGYTF

v_gene: TRBV9
d_gene: -
j_gene: TRBJ2-5
abundance: few
CDR3nt: TGTGCCAGCAGCGTTGGGACGAACCAAGAGACCCAGTACTTC
CDR3aa: CASSVGTNQETQYF

v_gene: TRBV7-2
d_gene: TRBD1
j_gene: TRBJ2-3
abundance: many
CDR3nt: TGTGCCAGCAGAGACAGGGGTGGCACAGATACGCAGTATTTT
CDR3aa: CASRDRGGTDTQYF

v_gene: TRBV7-6
d_gene: -
j_gene: TRBJ2-1
abundance: many
CDR3nt: TGTGCCAGCAGCTTAGCGGGGGGGCCCTACAATGAGCAGTTCTTC
CDR3aa: CASSLAGGPYNEQFF

v_gene: TRBV24-1
d_gene: TRBD1
j_gene: TRBJ2-2
abundance: few
CDR3nt: TGTGCCACCTCCACAGTCCCGGGACAGGGGACGGACACCGGGGAGCTGTTTTTT
CDR3aa: CATSTVPGQGTDTGELFF

v_gene: TRBV5-5
d_gene: TRBD1
j_gene: TRBJ1-5
abundance: -
CDR3nt: TGTGCCAGCAGGTTGACAGGGGATCAGCCCCAGCATTTT
CDR3aa: CASRLTGDQPQHF

v_gene: TRBV5-4
d_gene: -
j_gene: TRBJ2-3
abundance: -
CDR3nt: TGTGCCAGCAGCTTGAGCTCTAGTAGGTTGGGAGATACGCAGTATTTT
CDR3aa: CASSLSSSRLGDTQYF

v_gene: TRBV27
d_gene: TRBD2
j_gene: TRBJ2-1
abundance: many
CDR3nt: TGTGCCAGCAGCCTCCCTAGCGGGGAGAGCTCCTACAATGAGCAGTTCTTC
CDR3aa: CASSLPSGESSYNEQFF

v_gene: TRBV7-2
d_gene: -
j_gene: TRBJ2-3
abundance: -
CDR3nt: TGTGCCAGCAGCTCCGGCGGCTATACGCAGTATTTT
CDR3aa: CASSSGGYTQYF

v_gene: TRBV6-5
d_gene: TRBD1
j_gene: TRBJ2-3
abundance: few
CDR3nt: TGTGCCAGCTCTATCTGGGACAGGGGGACAGATACGCAGTATTTT
CDR3aa: CASSIWDRGTDTQYF

v_gene: TRBV6-5
d_gene: -
j_gene: TRBJ2-3
abundance: -
CDR3nt: TGTGCCAGCAGTAGGGGCCCACCTGAAGTCTCCGATACGCAGTATTTT
CDR3aa: CASSRGPPEVSDTQYF

v_gene: TRBV7-3
d_gene: -
j_gene: TRBJ2-3
abundance: few
CDR3nt: TGTGCCAGCAGCTTAATTGCGGGGTTAGATACGCAGTATTTT
CDR3aa: CASSLIAGLDTQYF

v_gene: TRBV2
d_gene: TRBD1
j_gene: TRBJ1-4
abundance: many
CDR3nt: TGTGCCAGCAGATACCGACAGGGATCCTCTGAAAAACTGTTTTTT
CDR3aa: CASRYRQGSSEKLFF

v_gene: TRBV6-2/TRBV6-3
d_gene: -
j_gene: TRBJ2-7
abundance: -
CDR3nt: TGTGCCAGCCGTCGGTCGGACATCTACGAGCAGTACTTC
CDR3aa: CASRRSDIYEQYF

v_gene: TRBV18
d_gene: -
j_gene: TRBJ1-5
abundance: -
CDR3nt: TGTGCCAGCTCATCGGGCGGGGGAGATCAGCCCCAGCATTTT
CDR3aa: CASSSGGGDQPQHF

v_gene: TRBV6-2/TRBV6-3
d_gene: -
j_gene: TRBJ1-1
abundance: few
CDR3nt: TGTGCCAGCAGAGTGGAATACACTGAAGCTTTCTTT
CDR3aa: CASRVEYTEAFF

v_gene: TRBV10-1
d_gene: -
j_gene: TRBJ2-3
abundance: -
CDR3nt: TGCGCCAGCGGAGCCGGGGAAAGCACAGATACGCAGTATTTT
CDR3aa: CASGAGESTDTQYF